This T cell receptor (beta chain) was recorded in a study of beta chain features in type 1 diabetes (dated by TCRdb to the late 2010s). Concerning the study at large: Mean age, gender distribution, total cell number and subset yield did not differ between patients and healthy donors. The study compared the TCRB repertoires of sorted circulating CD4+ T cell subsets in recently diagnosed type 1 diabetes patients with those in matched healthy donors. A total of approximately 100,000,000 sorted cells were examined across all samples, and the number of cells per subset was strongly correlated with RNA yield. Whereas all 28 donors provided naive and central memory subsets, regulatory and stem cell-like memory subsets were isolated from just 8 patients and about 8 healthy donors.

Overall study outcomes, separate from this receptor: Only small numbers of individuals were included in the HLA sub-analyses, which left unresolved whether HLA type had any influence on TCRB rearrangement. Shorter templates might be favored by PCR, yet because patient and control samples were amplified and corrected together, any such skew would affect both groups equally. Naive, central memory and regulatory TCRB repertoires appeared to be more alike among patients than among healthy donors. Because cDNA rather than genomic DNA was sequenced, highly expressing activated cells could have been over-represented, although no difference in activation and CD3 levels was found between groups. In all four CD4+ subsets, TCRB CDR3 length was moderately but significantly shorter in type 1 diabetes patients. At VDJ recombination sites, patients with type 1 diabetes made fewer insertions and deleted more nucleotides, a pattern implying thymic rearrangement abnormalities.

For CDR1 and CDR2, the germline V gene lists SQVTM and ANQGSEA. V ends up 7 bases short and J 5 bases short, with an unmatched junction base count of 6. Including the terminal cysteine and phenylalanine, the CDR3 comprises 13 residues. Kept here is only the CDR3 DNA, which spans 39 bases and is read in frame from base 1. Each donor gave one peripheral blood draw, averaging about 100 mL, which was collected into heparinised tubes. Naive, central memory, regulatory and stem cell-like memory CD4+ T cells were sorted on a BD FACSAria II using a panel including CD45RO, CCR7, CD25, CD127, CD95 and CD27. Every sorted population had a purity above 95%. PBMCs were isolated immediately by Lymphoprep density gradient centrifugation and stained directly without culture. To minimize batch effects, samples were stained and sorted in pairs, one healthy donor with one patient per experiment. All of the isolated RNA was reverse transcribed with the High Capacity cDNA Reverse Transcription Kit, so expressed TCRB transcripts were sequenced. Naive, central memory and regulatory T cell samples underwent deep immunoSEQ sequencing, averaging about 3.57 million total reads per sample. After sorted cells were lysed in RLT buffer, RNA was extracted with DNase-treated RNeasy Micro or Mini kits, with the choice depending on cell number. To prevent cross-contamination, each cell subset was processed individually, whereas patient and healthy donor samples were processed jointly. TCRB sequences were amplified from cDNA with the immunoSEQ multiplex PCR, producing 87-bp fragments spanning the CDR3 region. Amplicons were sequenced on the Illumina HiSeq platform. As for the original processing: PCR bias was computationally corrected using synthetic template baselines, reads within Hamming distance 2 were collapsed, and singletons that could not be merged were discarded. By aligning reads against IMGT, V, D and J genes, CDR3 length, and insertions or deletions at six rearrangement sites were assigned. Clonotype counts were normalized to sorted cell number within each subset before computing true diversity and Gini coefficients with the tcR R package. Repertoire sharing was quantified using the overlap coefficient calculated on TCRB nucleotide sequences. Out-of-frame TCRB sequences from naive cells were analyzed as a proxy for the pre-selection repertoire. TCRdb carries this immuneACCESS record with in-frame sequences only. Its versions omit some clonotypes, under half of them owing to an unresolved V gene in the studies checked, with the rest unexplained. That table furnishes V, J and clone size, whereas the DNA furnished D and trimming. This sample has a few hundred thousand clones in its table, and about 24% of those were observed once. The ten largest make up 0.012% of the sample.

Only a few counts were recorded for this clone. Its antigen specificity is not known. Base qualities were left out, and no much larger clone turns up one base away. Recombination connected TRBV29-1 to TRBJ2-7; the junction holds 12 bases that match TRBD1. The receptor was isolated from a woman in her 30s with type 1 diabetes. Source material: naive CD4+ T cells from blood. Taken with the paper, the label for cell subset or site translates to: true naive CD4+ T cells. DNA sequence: TGCAGCGCCCGGGACAGGGGGCGGGACGAGCAGTACTTC. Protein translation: CSARDRGRDEQYF.